This is a list of T cell receptor beta chains from one sample in a study of CD8 T cells in ankylosing spondylitis. TCRdb redid the calling of the 5' RACE reads with MiXCR, one entry per CDR3 protein. This table has 250,000 to 350,000 distinct CDR3 sequences, roughly 8% appearing once. The specimen was blood, either unsorted or a sorted T cell fraction (not recorded which). Receptors were obtained from a male donor with ankylosing spondylitis. Each CDR3 is given with its conserved first and last residue. Fields, in order: V gene, J gene, D gene, clone size, CDR3 DNA, CDR3 protein. A D gene is named only where the DNA matches it firmly. Clone size is stated in some rows and not others, as once, few, many or a class when expanded.

V gene: TRBV9
J gene: TRBJ2-2
D gene: .
clone size: few
CDR3 DNA: TGTGCCAGCACCCGGGACACTCGCACCGGGGAGCTGTTTTTT
CDR3 protein: CASTRDTRTGELFF

V gene: TRBV12-3/TRBV12-4
J gene: TRBJ2-2
D gene: .
clone size: .
CDR3 DNA: TGTGCCAGCACGGGAACAAAGTCCGGGGAGCTGTTTTTT
CDR3 protein: CASTGTKSGELFF

V gene: TRBV6-1
J gene: TRBJ2-1
D gene: .
clone size: .
CDR3 DNA: TGTGCCAGCAGCACGACTAGACGGCCGGGGCACAATGAGCAGTTCTTC
CDR3 protein: CASSTTRRPGHNEQFF

V gene: TRBV5-1
J gene: TRBJ1-1
D gene: .
clone size: .
CDR3 DNA: TGCGCCAGCCGTGGGGTTGAGGGGCGAAACACTGAAGCTTTCTTT
CDR3 protein: CASRGVEGRNTEAFF

V gene: TRBV4-3
J gene: TRBJ2-7
D gene: TRBD1
clone size: .
CDR3 DNA: TGCGCCAGCAGCCAAGATAGGGGGCTCTACGAGCAGTACTTC
CDR3 protein: CASSQDRGLYEQYF

V gene: TRBV29-1
J gene: TRBJ1-1
D gene: TRBD1
clone size: many
CDR3 DNA: TGCAGCGTTTCTCAAAGGGGGACAGGGGTCGGAGCTTTCTTT
CDR3 protein: CSVSQRGTGVGAFF

V gene: TRBV11-1
J gene: TRBJ2-4
D gene: TRBD2
clone size: few
CDR3 DNA: TGTGCCAGCAGCGGAGGGACTAGCGGAGCCAAAAACATTCAGTACTTC
CDR3 protein: CASSGGTSGAKNIQYF

V gene: TRBV5-1
J gene: TRBJ2-7
D gene: .
clone size: .
CDR3 DNA: TGCGCCAGCACCCGCGGGACGTGGGGCGACGAGCAGTACTTC
CDR3 protein: CASTRGTWGDEQYF

V gene: TRBV24-1
J gene: TRBJ2-1
D gene: TRBD2
clone size: few
CDR3 DNA: TGTGCCACCAGTGATCCCGGGACTAGGAATTACAATGAGCAGTTCTTC
CDR3 protein: CATSDPGTRNYNEQFF

V gene: TRBV29-1
J gene: TRBJ2-7
D gene: .
clone size: many
CDR3 DNA: TGCAGCGTTGCCTACAGGGAGAAGTACGAGCAGTACTTC
CDR3 protein: CSVAYREKYEQYF

V gene: TRBV9
J gene: TRBJ1-2
D gene: .
clone size: .
CDR3 DNA: TGTGCCAGCAGCGGCCCCTTGAGGGCTAACTATGGCTACACCTTC
CDR3 protein: CASSGPLRANYGYTF

V gene: TRBV5-1
J gene: TRBJ2-1
D gene: .
clone size: few
CDR3 DNA: TGCGCCAGCAGCTTGGTTTCTAGCGTGAGCTCCTACAATGAGCAGTTCTTC
CDR3 protein: CASSLVSSVSSYNEQFF

V gene: TRBV5-1
J gene: TRBJ1-6
D gene: .
clone size: .
CDR3 DNA: TGCGCCAGCGGCTTGCGGGGGGGCAGCTCCTATAATTCACCCCTCCACTTT
CDR3 protein: CASGLRGGSSYNSPLHF

V gene: TRBV5-1
J gene: TRBJ2-7
D gene: .
clone size: few
CDR3 DNA: TGCGCCAGCAGCTTGGACCTCAACGAGCAGTACTTC
CDR3 protein: CASSLDLNEQYF

V gene: TRBV5-1
J gene: TRBJ2-2
D gene: TRBD1
clone size: many
CDR3 DNA: TGCGCCAGCAGCTTGGAAGGACAGGCCAACACCGGGGAGCTGTTTTTT
CDR3 protein: CASSLEGQANTGELFF

V gene: TRBV2
J gene: TRBJ1-5
D gene: .
clone size: .
CDR3 DNA: TGTGCCAGCAGTGTACACAGCAATCAGCCCCAGCATTTT
CDR3 protein: CASSVHSNQPQHF

V gene: TRBV7-8
J gene: TRBJ2-2
D gene: TRBD1
clone size: .
CDR3 DNA: TGTGCCAGCAGGTCCGGGACAGGGTCCACCGGGGAGCTGTTTTTT
CDR3 protein: CASRSGTGSTGELFF

V gene: TRBV20-1
J gene: TRBJ2-7
D gene: TRBD1
clone size: many
CDR3 DNA: TGCAGTCCTTTTGGGGGACAGAAGCAGTACTTC
CDR3 protein: CSPFGGQKQYF

V gene: TRBV29-1
J gene: TRBJ2-1
D gene: TRBD2
clone size: many
CDR3 DNA: TGCAGCGTTGGGGCGGGAGGGCCCCTGGGTGAGCAGTTCTTC
CDR3 protein: CSVGAGGPLGEQFF

V gene: TRBV28
J gene: TRBJ1-5
D gene: .
clone size: few
CDR3 DNA: TGTGCCAGCCGCGGGGGCAATCAGCCCCAGCATTTT
CDR3 protein: CASRGGNQPQHF

V gene: TRBV10-3
J gene: TRBJ2-1
D gene: .
clone size: many
CDR3 DNA: TGTGCCATCAGTGAGGGGGATTACAATGAGCAGTTCTTC
CDR3 protein: CAISEGDYNEQFF

V gene: TRBV12-3/TRBV12-4
J gene: TRBJ2-3
D gene: .
clone size: .
CDR3 DNA: TGTGCCAGCAGCACCGGGGGAGATACGCAGTATTTT
CDR3 protein: CASSTGGDTQYF

V gene: TRBV5-1
J gene: TRBJ2-1
D gene: TRBD2
clone size: many
CDR3 DNA: TGCGCCAGCAGAGGGACTAGCGGTAACAATGAGCAGTTCTTC
CDR3 protein: CASRGTSGNNEQFF

V gene: TRBV4-3
J gene: TRBJ2-7
D gene: TRBD2
clone size: many
CDR3 DNA: TGCGCCAGCAGCCCCGGGACTAGACCCTACGAGCAGTACTTC
CDR3 protein: CASSPGTRPYEQYF

V gene: TRBV7-8
J gene: TRBJ2-1
D gene: TRBD1
clone size: many
CDR3 DNA: TGTGCCAGCAGCTTATTGTACAGGGGCCGGAATAATGAGCAGTTCTTC
CDR3 protein: CASSLLYRGRNNEQFF

V gene: TRBV21-1
J gene: TRBJ2-1
D gene: .
clone size: few
CDR3 DNA: TGTGCCAGCAGCAAAGAAAATAAGACAGCAGGTTTGGAGAATGAGCAGTTCTTC
CDR3 protein: CASSKENKTAGLENEQFF

V gene: TRBV19
J gene: TRBJ2-6
D gene: .
clone size: .
CDR3 DNA: TGTGCCAGTAGCGGACGTCTCTCTGGGGCCAACGTCCTGACTTTC
CDR3 protein: CASSGRLSGANVLTF

V gene: TRBV20-1
J gene: TRBJ2-5
D gene: TRBD2
clone size: few
CDR3 DNA: TGCAGTGCTAGAGCTGGGTCCGGGGGGGAGACCCAGTACTTC
CDR3 protein: CSARAGSGGETQYF

V gene: TRBV20-1
J gene: TRBJ1-5
D gene: .
clone size: few
CDR3 DNA: TGCAGTGCTGGGTCCCGGGCCCTGGTGTATCAGCCCCAGCATTTT
CDR3 protein: CSAGSRALVYQPQHF

V gene: TRBV6-5
J gene: TRBJ2-7
D gene: .
clone size: many
CDR3 DNA: TGTGCCAGCAGTTACTACTCAGCCTACGAGCAGTACTTC
CDR3 protein: CASSYYSAYEQYF

V gene: TRBV20-1
J gene: TRBJ2-7
D gene: .
clone size: few
CDR3 DNA: TGCAGTGCTAGAGATTTACTAGCCCCCTACGAGCAGTACTTC
CDR3 protein: CSARDLLAPYEQYF

V gene: TRBV11-2
J gene: TRBJ2-1
D gene: TRBD2
clone size: many
CDR3 DNA: TGTGCCAGCAGCTTAGAGCCCTTTGCGGGACTAGCCTACAATGAGCAGTTCTTC
CDR3 protein: CASSLEPFAGLAYNEQFF

V gene: TRBV11-2
J gene: TRBJ2-3
D gene: TRBD2
clone size: .
CDR3 DNA: TGTGCCAGCAGCCGGCCGGGACTAGAAGGCTCTAGCACAGATACGCAGTATTTT
CDR3 protein: CASSRPGLEGSSTDTQYF